A single sample gave rise to the 17 T cell receptor beta chains below, sequenced in a study of beta chain features in type 1 diabetes. The whole isolated RNA underwent reverse transcription, so sequencing captured expressed TCRB transcripts. Measured with immunoSEQ multiplex PCR; TCRdb has only the in-frame clones, and not every one. Here the sample spans roughly 170,000 clones, approximately 13% being singletons. Sequencing was done on a sample of central memory CD4+ T cells from blood. The origin of the receptors is a woman in her late teens or twenties in good health.

The rearrangement joins TRBV9 to TRBJ2-3; TRBD1 agrees at 7 bases. The CDR3 has 16 amino acids. Trimming cost V 4 bases and J 2 bases; bases outside gene matches: 10. Germline V gene lookup returns CDR1 SGDLS and CDR2 YYNGEE. The CDR3 protein is CASSSQGTSNTDTQYF. CDR3 DNA sequence: TGTGCCAGCAGCTCACAGGGGACAAGCAACACAGATACGCAGTATTTT.

This chain connects TRBV5-1 to TRBJ2-1, with 7 positions matching TRBD1. Germline V gene sequence: CDR1 SGHRS, CDR2 YFSETQ. This CDR3 spans 15 amino acids. Trimming took 4 bases from V and 0 from J; bases not matched to a gene: 4. CDR3 coding DNA: TGCGCCAGCAGCCTACAGGGGATCTCCTACAATGAGCAGTTCTTC. Amino acid sequence: CASSLQGISYNEQFF.

This clone was counted only a few times. The chain recombines TRBV30 with TRBJ2-1; a possible D gene is TRBD1 (6 bases). The CDR3 loop spans 15 amino acids. Germline V lookup: CDR1 GTSNPN, CDR2 SVGIG (reference sequence). V was clipped by 3 bases and J by 0 bases, with 12 bases between them. The DNA of the CDR3 is TGTGCCTGGAGACTACAGGGTAGCTCCTACAATGAGCAGTTCTTC. It specifies CAWRLQGSSYNEQFF.

The genes are TRBV30 and TRBJ1-5; a weak D match, TRBD1 (6 bases). Germline CDR1 GTSNPN, CDR2 SVGIG (reference sequence). The CDR3 is made up of 16 amino acids. V was cut by 0 bases and J by 4 bases, with 16 bases left in between. CDR3 nucleotides: TGTGCCTGGAGTGTAGTAGGTAGAGGGGGTAATCAGCCCCAGCATTTT. It specifies CAWSVVGRGGNQPQHF.

The chain couples TRBV6-1 to TRBJ2-3; 9 bases agree with TRBD1. Germline trimming cut 7 bases from V and 3 bases from J; bases unmatched to any gene: 8. The CDR3 runs to 15 residues. The germline V gene encodes CDR1 MNHNS and CDR2 SASEGT. The CDR3 region has the DNA TGTGCCAGCACGTTGGGACAGGGTTATACAGATACGCAGTATTTT. Its translation: CASTLGQGYTDTQYF.

V gene TRBV6-1 combines with J gene TRBJ1-2; a weak D match, TRBD1 (6 bases). The CDR3 sequence is 13 residues long. Germline V gives CDR1 MNHNS, CDR2 SASEGT. The ends were cut back, 8 bases at V and 4 bases at J, with 14 bases in the middle. The CDR3 bases are TGTGCCAGCCAAGGGACAACTGCCTATGGCTACACCTTC. It encodes CASQGTTAYGYTF.

The chain uses TRBV5-4 and TRBJ2-7; 9 bases line up with TRBD1. V lost 3 bases and J lost 0; bases outside the gene matches: 4. The CDR3 covers 15 residues. The V gene's germline CDR1 is SGHNT and CDR2 YYREEE (reference sequence). In nucleotides, the CDR3 is TGTGCCAGCAGCTCAGGACAGGGGAGCTCCTACGAGCAGTACTTC. Amino acids: CASSSGQGSSYEQYF.

V usage is TRBV11-3 and J usage is TRBJ2-1; tentatively, D is TRBD1 (6 bases). The V and J ends lost 4 bases and 1 base respectively, with 11 bases between them. The CDR3 contains 15 residues. Per germline, CDR1 SGHNT and CDR2 YENEEA. CDR3 residues: CASSSGVGSYNEQFF. The CDR3 DNA reads TGTGCCAGCAGCTCAGGGGTGGGATCCTACAATGAGCAGTTCTTC.

V usage is TRBV27 and J usage is TRBJ1-5; D gene uncertain. V lost 6 bases and J 1 base, leaving 13 bases between the germline ends. CDR3 size: 15 residues. Germline CDR1 and CDR2: MNHEY and SMNVEV (reference sequence). In DNA form, the CDR3 reads TGTGCCAGCAGAACAAATCGTTTCAGCAATCAGCCCCAGCATTTT. Translated, it gives CASRTNRFSNQPQHF.

The chain uses TRBV6-1 and TRBJ1-5, with no clear D. The CDR3 runs 15 residues. Per germline, CDR1 MNHNS and CDR2 SASEGT. The germline V and J ends were trimmed by 6 bases and 1 base, with 13 bases remaining between them. The CDR3 coding sequence is TGTGCCAGCAGGACCACTGGAGAAAGCAATCAGCCCCAGCATTTT. This gives the protein CASRTTGESNQPQHF.

The genes are TRBV29-1 and TRBJ2-6; no reliable D call. The V gene's germline CDR1 is SQVTM and CDR2 ANQGSEA. The CDR3 length is 14 residues. V gave up 6 bases and J gave up 0 bases, with 9 bases separating them. The CDR3 loop is CSVVRISGANVLTF. The CDR3 nucleotides are TGCAGCGTCGTCAGGATCTCTGGGGCCAACGTCCTGACTTTC.

This clone showed up just a few times. In DNA, the CDR3 is TGTGCCAGCAGCTTTTACGGTCCGAATGAAAAACTGTTTTTT. As protein: CASSFYGPNEKLFF. The rearrangement joins TRBV7-2 to TRBJ1-4, with D unresolved. Trimming left V 3 bases short and J 5 bases short, with 10 bases between. The CDR3 is 14 amino acids. Germline V gene sequence: CDR1 SGHTA, CDR2 FQGNSA.

The chain carries TRBV28 and TRBJ2-7, with 7 bases that match TRBD2. The CDR3 is 13 amino acids. The germline V gene has CDR1 MDHEN and CDR2 SYDVKM. The ends lost 8 bases at V and 2 bases at J; junction bases unmatched: 6. CDR3 in amino acids: CASGDLAAYEQYF. In nucleotides, the CDR3 is TGTGCCAGCGGTGATCTAGCGGCCTACGAGCAGTACTTC.

This clone was seen only a few times. The chain's CDR3 is CASRLQGANVLTF. Here the CDR3 DNA reads TGTGCCAGCAGGCTACAGGGGGCCAACGTCCTGACTTTC. The chain recombines TRBV27 with TRBJ2-6; D not certain. CDR1 is MNHEY, CDR2 SMNVEV, per germline (reference sequence). V was pared by 6 bases and J by 4 bases, with 7 bases between. The CDR3 is made up of 13 amino acids.

This clone was counted only a few times. The chain is built from TRBV5-6 and TRBJ2-7; 9 nucleotides line up with TRBD2. Per germline, CDR1 SGHDT and CDR2 YYEEEE. CDR3 length: 16 amino acids. J gave up 1 base and V 3 bases, and 8 bases lay outside the gene matches. The CDR3 loop reads CASSSPGSGSSYEQYF. In DNA form, the CDR3 reads TGTGCCAGCAGCTCCCCTGGTAGCGGGAGTTCCTACGAGCAGTACTTC.

This clone was observed a handful of times. This sequence joins TRBV29-1 and TRBJ2-7; 7 bases fit TRBD2. Germline CDR1 is SQVTM and CDR2 is ANQGSEA. This CDR3 spans 11 amino acids. V shed 7 bases, J shed 7 bases, and the junction held 7 bases outside the gene matches. The DNA of the CDR3 is TGCAGCGCCGGGACTAAGGTGGAGCAGTACTTC. This sequence encodes CSAGTKVEQYF.

The CDR3 spells CASSLRGISYNEQFF. The DNA of the CDR3 is TGTGCCAGCAGCTTGCGGGGGATCTCCTACAATGAGCAGTTCTTC. V gene TRBV5-4 combines with J gene TRBJ2-1, with TRBD2 as a possible D gene (6 bases). Germline CDR1 SGHNT, CDR2 YYREEE (reference sequence). Trimming pared 1 base from V and 0 bases from J, leaving 8 bases between. This CDR3 contains 15 residues.